These 27 T cell receptor beta chains originate from one sample sequenced in a study of T-cell memory formation after mild COVID-19. TCRdb independently ran MiXCR on the 5' RACE reads; one entry per CDR3 protein. The data contain hundreds of thousands of distinct CDR3 sequences, around 21% of them seen just once; the ten biggest clones take up 12%. The material sequenced was PBMCs or a T cell subset sorted from them (not recorded which). Every receptor here comes from an adult woman who had mild COVID-19 (a few samples of this study predate the infection). Cell type and time point are not known.

This chain links TRBV7-9 with TRBJ2-7, with D maybe TRBD2 (5 bases). The V and J ends lost 0 bases and 2 bases respectively, with 14 bases between them. The CDR3 contains 16 residues. Germline V CDR1 and CDR2: SEHNR, FQNEAQ (reference sequence). CDR3 sequence: CASSLAPGGATYEQYF. The CDR3 region has the DNA TGTGCCAGCAGCTTAGCGCCTGGAGGAGCGACCTACGAGCAGTACTTC.

This clonotype has more than one count but fewer than ten. The chain couples TRBV20-1 to TRBJ2-2; the match to TRBD2 covers 7 bases. The V gene's germline CDR1 is DFQATT and CDR2 SNEGSKA (reference sequence). V lost 6 bases, J lost 6 bases, and 10 bases stayed unmatched. The CDR3 sequence is 14 residues long. The CDR3 here is CSASGANRPGELFF. CDR3 DNA sequence: TGCAGTGCCAGCGGGGCCAACCGACCCGGGGAGCTGTTTTTT.

This clonotype was recorded a few times. This chain links TRBV20-1 with TRBJ2-5; 9 bases fit TRBD1. Trimming removed 2 bases from V and 4 bases from J; junction bases left unmatched: 2. The CDR3 extends over 13 amino acids. Germline values: CDR1 DFQATT, CDR2 SNEGSKA (reference sequence). CDR3 loop: CSARPTGGETQYF. The CDR3 nucleotides read TGCAGTGCTAGACCGACAGGGGGAGAGACCCAGTACTTC.

The sample holds a few counts of this clonotype. The gene calls are TRBV5-1 and TRBJ2-3, with 9 bases lining up with TRBD1. The germline gives CDR1 SGHRS, CDR2 YFSETQ. CDR3 length: 15 residues. V shed 5 bases, J shed 5 bases, and the junction held 9 bases outside the gene matches. The CDR3 region is CASRRRTGAEDTQYF. DNA of the CDR3: TGCGCCAGCAGGCGTAGGACAGGGGCCGAAGATACGCAGTATTTT.

The chain links TRBV15 to TRBJ1-5, with D maybe TRBD1 (6 bases). Germline assignment: CDR1 LNHNV and CDR2 YYDKDF (reference sequence). Trimming cost V 1 base and J 7 bases, with 20 bases left between them. CDR3 size: 17 residues. This chain's CDR3 is CATSRGPPGHTAQPQHF. CDR3 nucleotides: TGTGCCACCAGCAGAGGCCCGCCGGGACATACGGCGCAGCCCCAGCATTTT.

The V and J genes are TRBV7-2 and TRBJ2-5; no firm D call. Trimming took 3 bases from V and 1 from J, leaving 6 bases between them. CDR3 length: 13 amino acids. Germline V gene lookup returns CDR1 SGHTA and CDR2 FQGNSA. This CDR3 reads CASSFLVQETQYF. CDR3 DNA: TGTGCCAGCAGCTTCTTAGTCCAAGAGACCCAGTACTTC.

This clonotype was observed many times. The genes are TRBV20-1 and TRBJ2-2; TRBD2 matches at 9 bases. Trimming took 3 bases from V and 5 from J; bases not matched to a gene: 7. The germline V gene encodes CDR1 DFQATT and CDR2 SNEGSKA (reference sequence). The CDR3 is made up of 15 amino acids. CDR3 loop: CSARQAGGWTGELFF. CDR3 sequence (DNA): TGCAGTGCTAGGCAGGCGGGAGGGTGGACCGGGGAGCTGTTTTTT.

This clonotype was seen more than once but under ten times. V gene TRBV3-1 combines with J gene TRBJ1-6, with unresolved D. Per germline, CDR1 LGHDT and CDR2 YNNKEL (reference sequence). The CDR3 sequence is 14 residues long. V lost 4 bases to trimming and J lost 5 bases, with 9 bases between them. The CDR3: CASSPRANNSPLHF. In DNA form, the CDR3 reads TGTGCCAGCAGCCCCCGGGCCAATAATTCACCCCTCCACTTT.

V and J are TRBV12-3 or TRBV12-4 and TRBJ1-2; weak D call: TRBD1 (5 bases). The length of the CDR3 is 14 residues. The ends were cut back, 3 bases at V and 5 bases at J, with 13 bases in the middle. The CDR3 coding sequence is TGTGCCAGCAGTTTGGGGGAGTTAGGGTATGGCTACACCTTC. Its protein product is CASSLGELGYGYTF.

The J gene is TRBJ1-6, the V gene TRBV12-3 or TRBV12-4; D is uncertain. V was pared by 5 bases and J by 7 bases, with 15 bases between. The CDR3 runs 15 residues. The CDR3 nucleotides read TGTGCCAGCAGTCGTCGGAGGGCGGAGAATTCACCCCTCCACTTT. Protein sequence: CASSRRRAENSPLHF.

This chain joins TRBV29-1 and TRBJ2-2, with D perhaps TRBD2 (5 bases). Trimming took 2 bases from V and 4 from J, leaving 8 bases between them. CDR3 length: 13 residues. Germline V CDR1 and CDR2: SQVTM, ANQGSEA. The CDR3 bases are TGCAGCGTTGAAACCCGGGGCACCGGGGAGCTGTTTTTT. It translates to CSVETRGTGELFF.

This clonotype appeared a few times. The gene calls are TRBV19 and TRBJ2-7; tentatively, D is TRBD1 (6 bases). The ends were cut back, 6 bases at V and 2 bases at J, with 17 bases in the middle. CDR1 is LNHDA and CDR2 is SQIVND in the germline V gene (reference sequence). This CDR3 is built from 15 residues. The chain's CDR3 is CASRWTFAGAYEQYF. DNA of the CDR3: TGTGCCAGTAGATGGACATTCGCAGGGGCCTACGAGCAGTACTTC. The full variable domain, completed using reference TRBV19 and TRBJ2-7, is DGGITQSPKYLFRKEGQNVTLSCEQNLNHDAMYWYRQDPGQGLRLIYYSQIVNDFQKGDIAEGYSVSREKKESFPLTVTSAQKNPTAFYLCASRWTFAGAYEQYFGPGTRLTVT.

This clonotype occurred many times. The chain combines TRBV29-1 with TRBJ1-2; D is uncertain. Trimming removed 2 bases at V and 8 bases at J, with 18 bases between. The CDR3 loop spans 14 amino acids. Per the germline V gene, CDR1 is SQVTM and CDR2 is ANQGSEA. CDR3 in DNA: TGCAGCGTTGAAACCCCACCGCTGGGAGGCGGCTACACCTTC. The encoded protein is CSVETPPLGGGYTF.

This clonotype was counted a few times. The chain has TRBV7-9 and TRBJ2-7; TRBD2 might be the D (6 bases). V was shortened by 1 base and J by 4 bases, with 17 bases between the two germline ends. Germline V gene sequence: CDR1 SEHNR, CDR2 FQNEAQ (reference sequence). This CDR3 is built from 16 residues. CDR3 DNA: TGTGCCAGCAGCTTAGAGGGCCCCCTGGCGGGGTACGAGCAGTACTTC. The encoded protein is CASSLEGPLAGYEQYF.

The table lists this clonotype with a few counts. This chain uses TRBV6-5 with TRBJ2-5, with 8 bases identical to TRBD2. V trimming: 6 bases; J trimming: 0 bases; junction bases outside the gene matches: 6. This CDR3 comprises 15 residues. The germline V gene has CDR1 MNHEY and CDR2 SVGAGI. The CDR3 region has the DNA TGTGCCAGCAGCTCTACCGGGAGGGACCAAGAGACCCAGTACTTC. Its translation: CASSSTGRDQETQYF.

This clonotype was detected only a few times. CDR3 sequence (DNA): TGTGCCAGCAGTGAAGTCACCGGAGAATATACCGAGCAGTACTTC. This sequence encodes CASSEVTGEYTEQYF. The rearrangement uses TRBV6-1 and TRBJ2-7, with no clear D. Trimming pared 1 base from V and 6 bases from J, leaving 16 bases between. The CDR3 is made up of 15 amino acids. Germline V CDR1 and CDR2: MNHNS, SASEGT.

The chain combines TRBV2 with TRBJ2-6; 10 nucleotides agree with TRBD1. Losses at the gene ends were 8 bases for V and 2 bases for J; bases not matched to a gene: 18. Germline V gene data show CDR1 as SNHLY and CDR2 as FYNNEI. The CDR3 is made up of 20 amino acids. CDR3 sequence (DNA): TGTGCCAGCCAAGAGATGGACAGGGGGAATCTAATCCCTGGGGCCAACGTCCTGACTTTC. Amino acid sequence: CASQEMDRGNLIPGANVLTF. The whole variable domain, remainder taken from reference TRBV2 and TRBJ2-6, is EPEVTQTPSHQVTQMGQEVILRCVPISNHLYFYWYRQILGQKVEFLVSFYNNEISEKSEIFDDQFSVERPDGSNFTLKIRSTKLEDSAMYFCASQEMDRGNLIPGANVLTFGAGSRLTVL.

This clonotype was detected only a few times. This sequence joins TRBV6-5 and TRBJ1-6; tentatively, D is TRBD1 (6 bases). The CDR3 runs 15 residues. CDR1 is MNHEY, CDR2 SVGAGI, per germline. With 2 bases removed from V and 6 bases from J, the gap between germline ends came to 11 bases. The chain's CDR3 is CASSYDAGVNSPLHF. CDR3 in DNA: TGTGCCAGCAGTTACGATGCAGGGGTTAATTCACCCCTCCACTTT.

This clonotype was observed at least ten times. The genes are TRBV30 and TRBJ2-1, with D possibly being TRBD2 (5 bases). Germline V gives CDR1 GTSNPN, CDR2 SVGIG (reference sequence). Between the trimmed V and J ends, which lost 0 bases and 0 bases, there was a span of 12 bases. The CDR3 totals 16 residues. The CDR3 nucleotides read TGTGCCTGGAGTGTCGGACTCGTAAGCTCCTACAATGAGCAGTTCTTC. Protein sequence: CAWSVGLVSSYNEQFF. The full variable domain, rest sourced from reference TRBV30 and TRBJ2-1, is SQTIHQWPATLVQPVGSPLSLECTVEGTSNPNLYWYRQAAGRGLQLLFYSVGIGQISSEVPQNLSASRPQDRQFILSSKKLLLSDSGFYLCAWSVGLVSSYNEQFFGPGTRLTVL.

The table lists this clonotype with a few counts. J is TRBJ2-7 and V is TRBV5-6; 8 bases fit TRBD1. Per germline, CDR1 SGHDT and CDR2 YYEEEE. This CDR3 region has 15 residues. V dropped 7 bases and J dropped 3; count of bases not matched to a gene: 12. The CDR3 loop is CASSTSQGAFYEQYF. The CDR3 nucleotides read TGTGCCAGCTCTACGTCCCAGGGGGCTTTCTACGAGCAGTACTTC.

This clonotype was observed a few times. In DNA form, the CDR3 reads TGTGCCAGCAGGACGGGACGGCTAGCCAAAAACATTCAGTACTTC. Translated, it gives CASRTGRLAKNIQYF. This sequence joins TRBV12-3 or TRBV12-4 and TRBJ2-4; D tentatively reads TRBD1 or TRBD2 (5 bases each). Trimming cost V 6 bases and J 0 bases, with 12 bases left between them. The CDR3 is 15 amino acids.

This clonotype was found a few times. The chain carries TRBV19 and TRBJ2-7; D call uncertain. Trimming cost V 4 bases and J 2 bases, with 9 bases left between them. Germline CDR1 reads LNHDA; CDR2 reads SQIVND (reference sequence). CDR3 length: 13 residues. CDR3 in amino acids: CASSRGRTYEQYF. CDR3 nucleotides: TGTGCCAGTAGTAGAGGACGGACCTACGAGCAGTACTTC.

This clonotype was seen many times. CDR3 region: CASSSTGNEQFF. In DNA form, the CDR3 reads TGTGCCAGCAGCTCGACAGGGAATGAGCAGTTCTTC. The rearrangement uses TRBV7-3 and TRBJ2-1, with 7 bases aligning to TRBD1. Per germline, CDR1 SGHTA and CDR2 FQGTGA. The CDR3 sequence is 12 residues long. Trimming at V came to 4 bases and at J to 7 bases, leaving 1 base not matched to a gene.

The J gene is TRBJ1-2, the V gene TRBV10-3; possibly TRBD1 for D (6 bases). Trimming took off 3 bases at V and 11 bases at J, with 16 bases between the two ends. This CDR3 has 13 residues. Germline V gives CDR1 ENHRY, CDR2 SYGVKD. CDR3 residues: CAISESDRTWYTF. DNA of the CDR3: TGTGCCATCAGTGAAAGTGACAGGACGTGGTACACCTTC.

This clonotype was observed a few times. This sequence joins TRBV7-9 and TRBJ1-3, with D unclear. V was clipped by 6 bases and J by 2 bases, with 8 bases between them. The CDR3 consists of 13 residues. Germline assignment: CDR1 SEHNR and CDR2 FQNEAQ (reference sequence). CDR3 in DNA: TGTGCCAGCAGTCCAAGCGCTGGAAACACCATATATTTT. Translation: CASSPSAGNTIYF.

The table lists this clonotype with a few counts. The gene calls are TRBV12-3 or TRBV12-4 and TRBJ2-5; 7 nucleotides align to TRBD1. The CDR3 has 14 residues. The V segment lost 3 bases and the J segment 1 base; nucleotides outside the gene matches: 2. In DNA form, the CDR3 reads TGTGCCAGCAGTTTTCGGACAGGCCAAGAGACCCAGTACTTC. As protein: CASSFRTGQETQYF.

This clonotype has a handful of counts. This chain links TRBV29-1 with TRBJ1-1, with a tentative D call TRBD1 (6 bases). The V gene's germline CDR1 is SQVTM and CDR2 ANQGSEA. Trimming pared 8 bases from V and 8 bases from J, leaving 21 bases between. The CDR3 runs 13 residues. DNA for the CDR3: TGCAGCCTTTCCGCGACGGGGGCGCGGGAAGCTTTCTTT. Its translation is CSLSATGAREAFF.